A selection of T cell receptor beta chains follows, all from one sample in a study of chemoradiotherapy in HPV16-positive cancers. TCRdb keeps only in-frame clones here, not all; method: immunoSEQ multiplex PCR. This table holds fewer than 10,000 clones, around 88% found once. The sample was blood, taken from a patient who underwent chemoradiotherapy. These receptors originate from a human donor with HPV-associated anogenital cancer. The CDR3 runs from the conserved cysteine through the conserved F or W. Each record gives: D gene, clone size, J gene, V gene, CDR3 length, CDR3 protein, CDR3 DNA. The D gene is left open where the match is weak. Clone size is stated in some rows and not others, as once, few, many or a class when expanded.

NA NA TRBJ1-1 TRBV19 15 CATKEQGTMNTEAFF TGTGCCACTAAGGAGCAGGGGACAATGAACACTGAAGCTTTCTTT
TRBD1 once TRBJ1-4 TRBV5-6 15 CASSRTGVKAEKLFF TGTGCCAGCAGCCGGACAGGGGTAAAAGCCGAAAAACTGTTTTTT
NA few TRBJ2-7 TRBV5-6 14 CASSFRSRAYEQYF TGTGCCAGCAGCTTTAGATCTCGAGCGTACGAGCAGTACTTC
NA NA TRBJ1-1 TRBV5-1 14 CASSLEIRGYEAFF TGCGCCAGCAGCTTGGAGATACGGGGCTATGAAGCTTTCTTT
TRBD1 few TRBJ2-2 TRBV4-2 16 CASSIRTGKNTGELFF TGTGCCAGCAGCATACGGACAGGGAAGAACACCGGGGAGCTGTTTTTT
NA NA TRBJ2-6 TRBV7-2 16 CASSWKGVSGANVLTF TGTGCCAGCAGCTGGAAAGGGGTCTCTGGGGCCAACGTCCTGACTTTC
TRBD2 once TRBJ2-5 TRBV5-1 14 CASSQGLARETQYF TGCGCCAGCAGTCAAGGACTAGCGAGGGAGACCCAGTACTTC
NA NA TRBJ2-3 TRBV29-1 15 CSVVGVPVSTDTQYF TGCAGCGTTGTGGGGGTCCCGGTTAGCACAGATACGCAGTATTTT
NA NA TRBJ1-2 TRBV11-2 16 CASRPGKGEFGYGYTF TGTGCCAGCAGACCTGGAAAGGGAGAGTTCGGCTATGGCTACACCTTC
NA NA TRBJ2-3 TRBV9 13 CASSPQVADTQYF TGTGCCAGCAGCCCCCAGGTAGCAGATACGCAGTATTTT
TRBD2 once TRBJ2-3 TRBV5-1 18 CASSLVPRTSGGSDTQYF TGCGCCAGCAGCTTGGTCCCGAGGACTAGCGGGGGATCAGATACGCAGTATTTT
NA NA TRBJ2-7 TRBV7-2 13 CASSLEAEVEQYF TGTGCCAGCAGCTTAGAGGCGGAGGTCGAGCAGTACTTC
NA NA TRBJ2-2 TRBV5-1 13 CASSLSVTGELFF TGCGCCAGCAGTCTTTCTGTTACCGGGGAGCTGTTTTTT
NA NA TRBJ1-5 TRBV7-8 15 CASSSQGVSNQPQHF TGTGCCAGCAGCTCACAAGGGGTGAGCAATCAGCCCCAGCATTTT
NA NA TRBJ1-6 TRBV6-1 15 CASSEGQGIRSPLHF TGTGCCAGCAGTGAAGGTCAGGGTATAAGGTCACCCCTCCACTTT
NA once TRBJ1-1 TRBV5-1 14 CASEDPGSSTEAFF TGCGCCAGCGAGGACCCCGGAAGTAGCACTGAAGCTTTCTTT
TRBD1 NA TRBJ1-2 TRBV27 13 CASGTGHVYGYTF TGTGCCAGCGGGACAGGGCATGTCTATGGCTACACCTTC
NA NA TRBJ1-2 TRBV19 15 CASRIRGTDADGYTF TGTGCCAGTCGCATCCGCGGGACGGACGCCGATGGCTACACCTTC
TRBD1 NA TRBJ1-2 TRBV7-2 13 CASSPGTDYGYTF TGTGCCAGCAGCCCGGGGACAGACTATGGCTACACCTTC
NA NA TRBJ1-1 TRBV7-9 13 CASSLGGGTEAFF TGTGCCAGCAGCTTGGGCGGGGGCACTGAAGCTTTCTTT
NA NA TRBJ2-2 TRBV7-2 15 CASSLTGSNTGELFF TGTGCCAGCAGCTTAACAGGGTCGAACACCGGGGAGCTGTTTTTT
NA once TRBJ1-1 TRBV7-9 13 CASSLRLNTEAFF TGTGCCAGCAGCTTACGATTGAACACTGAAGCTTTCTTT
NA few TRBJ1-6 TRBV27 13 CASSLSRDSPLHF TGTGCCAGCAGTTTATCGCGGGATTCACCCCTCCACTTT
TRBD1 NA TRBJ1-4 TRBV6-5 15 CASSVTGVGNEKLFF TGTGCCAGCAGCGTCACAGGGGTTGGTAATGAAAAACTGTTTTTT
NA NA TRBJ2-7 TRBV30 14 CAWSHMGQLEEQYF TGTGCCTGGAGTCACATGGGACAATTGGAGGAGCAGTACTTC
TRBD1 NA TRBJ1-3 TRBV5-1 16 CASSPQGLSSGNTIYF TGCGCCAGCAGCCCACAGGGGTTGAGCTCTGGAAACACCATATATTTT
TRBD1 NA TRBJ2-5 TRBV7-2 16 CASSPDTGGWFSAQYF TGTGCCAGCAGCCCAGATACAGGGGGGTGGTTCTCGGCCCAGTACTTC
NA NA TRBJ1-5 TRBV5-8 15 CASSLGEFGNQPQHF TGTGCCAGCAGCTTAGGGGAATTCGGCAATCAGCCCCAGCATTTT
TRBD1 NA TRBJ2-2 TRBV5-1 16 CASSYTGQVYTGELFF TGCGCCAGCAGCTACACGGGACAGGTATACACCGGGGAGCTGTTTTTT
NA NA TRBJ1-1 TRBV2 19 CASSERGPNPLWMNTEAFF TGTGCCAGCAGTGAAAGGGGACCGAACCCTTTGTGGATGAACACTGAAGCTTTCTTT
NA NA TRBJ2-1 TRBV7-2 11 CASSLADEQFF TGTGCCAGCAGCTTAGCGGATGAGCAGTTCTTC
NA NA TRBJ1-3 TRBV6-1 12 CASSEAGDTIYF TGTGCCAGCAGTGAAGCGGGGGACACCATATATTTT
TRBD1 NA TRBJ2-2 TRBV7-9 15 CASSQGQGHTGELFF TGTGCCAGCAGCCAGGGACAGGGACACACCGGGGAGCTGTTTTTT
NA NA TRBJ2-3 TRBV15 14 CATSRGEKDDTQYF TGTGCCACCAGCAGAGGGGAAAAAGATGATACGCAGTATTTT
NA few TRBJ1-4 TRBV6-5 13 CASYRAPNEKLFF TGTGCCAGTTACAGGGCCCCTAATGAAAAACTGTTTTTT
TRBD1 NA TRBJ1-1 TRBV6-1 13 CASRLTGDTEAFF TGTGCCAGCAGACTCACAGGGGACACTGAAGCTTTCTTT
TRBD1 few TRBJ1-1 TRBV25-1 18 CASSEFSGTGGGRSEAFF TGTGCCAGCAGTGAATTCTCTGGGACAGGGGGCGGGAGGTCCGAAGCTTTCTTT
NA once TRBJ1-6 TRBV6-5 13 CASSWQLDSPLHF TGTGCCAGCAGTTGGCAGTTGGATTCACCCCTCCACTTT
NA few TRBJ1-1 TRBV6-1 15 CASSELSSGNTEAFF TGTGCCAGCAGTGAACTTTCTTCAGGGAACACTGAAGCTTTCTTT
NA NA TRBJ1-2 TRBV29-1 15 CSVVWLGGRNYGYTF TGCAGCGTTGTATGGTTGGGAGGCAGGAACTATGGCTACACCTTC
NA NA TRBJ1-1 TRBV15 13 CATRALGDTEAFF TGTGCCACCAGAGCCTTGGGAGACACTGAAGCTTTCTTT
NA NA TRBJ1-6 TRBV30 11 CAWRRRSPLHF TGTGCCTGGAGGAGGCGATCACCCCTCCACTTT
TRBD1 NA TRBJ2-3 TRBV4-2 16 CASSLRDSFISGTQYF TGTGCCAGCAGCCTTCGGGACAGCTTCATCAGCGGTACGCAGTATTTT
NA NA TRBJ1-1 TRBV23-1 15 CASSQPDRTNTEAFF TGCGCCAGCAGTCAACCGGACAGAACGAACACTGAAGCTTTCTTT
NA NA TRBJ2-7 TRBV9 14 CASSVGGPGYEQYF TGTGCCAGCAGCGTAGGTGGCCCCGGCTACGAGCAGTACTTC
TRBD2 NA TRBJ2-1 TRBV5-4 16 CASSSGTSGEWVEQFF TGTGCCAGCAGCTCGGGGACTAGCGGGGAGTGGGTTGAGCAGTTCTTC
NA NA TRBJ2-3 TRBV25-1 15 CASSDFVGGTDTQYF TGTGCCAGCAGTGACTTTGTAGGGGGGACCGATACGCAGTATTTT
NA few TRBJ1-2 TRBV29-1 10 CSVDYNGYTF TGCAGCGTTGATTATAATGGCTACACCTTC
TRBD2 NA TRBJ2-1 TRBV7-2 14 CASSTGLAFNEQFF TGTGCCAGCAGCACGGGACTAGCGTTTAATGAGCAGTTCTTC
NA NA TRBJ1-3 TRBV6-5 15 CASIRSPLSGNTIYF TGTGCCAGCATCAGGAGCCCTTTGAGTGGAAACACCATATATTTT
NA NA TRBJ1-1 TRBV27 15 CASSLRNGGTPEAFF TGTGCCAGCAGCCTACGTAATGGGGGGACCCCTGAAGCTTTCTTT
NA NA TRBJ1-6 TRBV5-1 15 CASSVGTGSNSPLHF TGCGCCAGCAGCGTCGGGACCGGGAGCAATTCACCCCTCCACTTT
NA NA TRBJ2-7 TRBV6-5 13 CASSYMEGYKQYF TGTGCCAGCAGTTACATGGAGGGGTACAAGCAGTACTTC
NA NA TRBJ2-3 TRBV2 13 CASSIGPTDTQYF TGTGCCAGCAGCATAGGGCCTACAGATACGCAGTATTTT
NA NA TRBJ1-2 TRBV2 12 CASREDVDGYTF TGTGCCAGCAGAGAGGACGTCGATGGCTACACCTTC
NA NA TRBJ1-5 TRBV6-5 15 CASSYEPGVNQPQHF TGTGCCAGCAGTTATGAGCCAGGGGTGAATCAGCCCCAGCATTTT
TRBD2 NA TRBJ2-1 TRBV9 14 CASSGGLAPNEQFF TGTGCCAGCAGCGGGGGACTAGCGCCGAATGAGCAGTTCTTC
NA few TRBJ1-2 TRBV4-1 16 CASSHPDSAETRGYTF TGCGCCAGCAGCCACCCAGACTCCGCAGAGACTCGGGGCTACACCTTC
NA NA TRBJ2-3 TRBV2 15 CASSATGTNTDTQYF TGTGCCAGCAGTGCCACCGGGACGAACACAGATACGCAGTATTTT